One and the same sample provided the 3 T cell receptor beta chains below, sequenced in a study of CD8 T cells in ankylosing spondylitis. TCRdb fed the 5' RACE reads into MiXCR, producing one record per CDR3 protein. The sample has 250,000 or so distinct CDR3 sequences, 18% seen once. The sequenced sample was blood, either unsorted or a sorted T cell fraction (not recorded which). Every receptor here comes from a male donor with ankylosing spondylitis or in good health (not recorded which).

This clonotype occurred a few times. The CDR3 loop is CASSLWTGDNEQFF. DNA for the CDR3: TGCGCCAGCAGCTTGTGGACAGGTGACAATGAGCAGTTCTTC. This chain joins TRBV5-1 and TRBJ2-1; TRBD1 aligns across 7 bases. Germline CDR1 and CDR2: SGHRS and YFSETQ. The CDR3 is 14 residues long. J lost 5 bases, V lost 1 base, and 3 bases had no gene match.

This clonotype turned up a few times. V gene TRBV10-2 combines with J gene TRBJ2-5; a weak D match, TRBD2 (6 bases). The CDR3 runs to 14 residues. Germline-derived CDR1 and CDR2 are WSHSY and SAAADI. The V gene lost 6 bases and the J gene lost 5 bases, with 16 bases spanning the gap. The CDR3 coding sequence is TGCGCCAGCAGCGTAGGGAATCGGGAGGAGACCCAGTACTTC. Residues: CASSVGNREETQYF.

CDR3: CATSSDIAGNEQFF. CDR3 sequence (DNA): TGTGCCACCAGCAGTGATATAGCGGGAAATGAGCAGTTCTTC. V and J are TRBV15 and TRBJ2-1; the match to TRBD2 covers 8 bases. CDR3 size: 14 residues. The ends lost 3 bases at V and 7 bases at J; junction bases unmatched: 5. Germline V gene data show CDR1 as LNHNV and CDR2 as YYDKDF (reference sequence).